This is a list of T cell receptor beta chains from one sample in a study of blood T cells in healthy people across ages. TCRdb reprocessed the 5' RACE reads with MiXCR, giving one entry per CDR3 protein. The sample records more than 650,000 distinct CDR3 sequences, around half being singletons. The specimen was blood. The receptors derive from an elderly man in good health. Both conserved end residues are part of each CDR3. A D gene is named only where the DNA matches it firmly. Size is omitted from some rows. Given values are once, few, many or a class for expanded clones.

TGTGCCAGCAGCCCCATGCCGAGTATTAGTGAGCAGTTCTTC CASSPMPSISEQFF TRBV13 few - TRBJ2-1
TGCGCCAGCAGTCGATCCAGAGAGGACGAGCAGTACTTC CASSRSREDEQYF TRBV5-1 - - TRBJ2-7
TGTGCCAGCAGTTCAGCCCGCTCCTACAATGAGCAGTTCTTC CASSSARSYNEQFF TRBV6-1 - - TRBJ2-1
TGTGCCAGCAGCTACAGCGGGACTAGCGGAGGAGATACGCAGTATTTT CASSYSGTSGGDTQYF TRBV7-2 - TRBD2 TRBJ2-3
TGTGCCAGCAGCCAAGATGACAGGGATTCCACCTTC CASSQDDRDSTF TRBV3-1 few TRBD1 TRBJ1-2
TGTGCCAGCAGCTTGGTCGCCACCGGGGAGCTGTTTTTT CASSLVATGELFF TRBV5-6 - - TRBJ2-2
TGTGCCAGCAGCCAAGACCCAGGAGGGAACTACAATGAGCAGTACTTC CASSQDPGGNYNEQYF TRBV14 - - TRBJ2-7
TGCGCCAGCAGCTCGGACGGATCCACAGATACGCAGTATTTT CASSSDGSTDTQYF TRBV5-1 few - TRBJ2-3
TGCAGCGGTAACCTGTCAGACGAGCAGTACTTC CSGNLSDEQYF TRBV29-1 few - TRBJ2-7
TGTGCCAGCAGTTTAGCCCGAAGCGGGAGTGGGGAGCAGTACTTC CASSLARSGSGEQYF TRBV28 few TRBD2 TRBJ2-7
TGTGCCATGTCCGGGGGCGAGGCGCAAGAGACCCAGTACTTC CAMSGGEAQETQYF TRBV10-3 - - TRBJ2-5
TGTGCCACCACCCCTGTTCAGGGGTTTGGCTACACCTTC CATTPVQGFGYTF TRBV10-3 - - TRBJ1-2
TGCAGCGTCCTGATCCTGGCAGGGGGCCCAAATCAGCCCCAGCATTTT CSVLILAGGPNQPQHF TRBV29-1 - TRBD1 TRBJ1-5
TGTGCCAGCAGCTTGGGAATGGGACAGGGGTTGTCATATAATGAAAAACTGTTTTTT CASSLGMGQGLSYNEKLFF TRBV5-6 - TRBD1 TRBJ1-4
TGCAGTGCTAGAGATTTAAGTCAGGGGAATACTGAAGCTTTCTTT CSARDLSQGNTEAFF TRBV20-1 - - TRBJ1-1
TGTGCCAGCAGATTCAACAGGGCTTCGGATGAAAAACTGTTTTTT CASRFNRASDEKLFF TRBV27 - - TRBJ1-4
TGCGCCAGCAGCTTGGCCGGGGGCGGAGCTCACAATGAGCAGTTCTTC CASSLAGGGAHNEQFF TRBV5-1 - - TRBJ2-1
TGCGCCAGCAGCTTGGTGTTGCGGGAGCCCTCCTACGAGCAGTACTTC CASSLVLREPSYEQYF TRBV5-1 - TRBD2 TRBJ2-7
TGCGCCAGCAGCTTGCCGACTGGACAGGGGGGAACCAAAAACATTCAGTACTTC CASSLPTGQGGTKNIQYF TRBV5-1 few TRBD1 TRBJ2-4
TGTGCCAGCGGGAGTCTGGCCGGCTACACCTTC CASGSLAGYTF TRBV27 - - TRBJ1-2
TGCAGTGCGAGAGCGGGAGGGCTGAATGAGCAGTTCTTC CSARAGGLNEQFF TRBV20-1 - TRBD2 TRBJ2-1
TGTGCCAGCAGCCAAGAAACTAGCGGGAGCTACAATGAGCAGTTCTTC CASSQETSGSYNEQFF TRBV7-9 - TRBD2 TRBJ2-1
TGTGCCAGCAGTCGGACAGGCAGCAATCAGCCCCAGCATTTT CASSRTGSNQPQHF TRBV7-9 few TRBD1 TRBJ1-5
TGTGCCAGCTCACTTCTTGGTTGGGGGCGACGGGACGTCCTGACTTTC CASSLLGWGRRDVLTF TRBV18 - - TRBJ2-6
TGTGCCACCAGCGAGGGACAGGGGATTAGTGAGCAGTTCTTC CATSEGQGISEQFF TRBV24-1 once TRBD1 TRBJ2-1
TGTGCCAGCAGCAGTCTAGGGGGGGGCTACACCTTC CASSSLGGGYTF TRBV5-6 few - TRBJ1-2
TGTGCCAGCAGCGTAGACGGACTAGCGGGGGCCTACAATGAGCAGTTCTTC CASSVDGLAGAYNEQFF TRBV9 - TRBD2 TRBJ2-1